A single sample is the source of the 17 T cell receptor beta chains below, sequenced in a study of molecular identifiers for immune sequencing clone quantification (dated by TCRdb to 2016 to 2019). The library was generated by PCR. The sequencer was a NextSeq 500. TCRdb trimmed public reads at Q25 via fastp, called clones via MiXCR and kept in-frame beta chains. Rows matching on CDR3 protein sequence are summarized as one entry with the most common DNA and genes. The sample contains nearly 650,000 distinct CDR3 sequences, 25% of them found a single time. 0.78% of the sample comes from the top ten. The material sequenced was naive CD8+ T cells from blood, with Jurkat cell RNA spiked in. The cell subset or site label for this specimen denotes: FACS-sorted CD8+CD4-CCR7+CD45RA+ naive T cells. These receptors came from a human donor in good health. Some libraries in this study had Jurkat cell RNA spiked in.

This clonotype was seen only a few times. This chain uses TRBV6-2 or TRBV6-3 with TRBJ1-5; TRBD1 might be the D (5 bases). V lost 6 bases and J 0 bases, leaving 12 bases between the germline ends. Germline CDR1 and CDR2: MNHEY and SVGEGT. CDR3 length equals 15 residues. In DNA form, the CDR3 reads TGTGCCAGCAGATTTTCGACAGATAGCAATCAGCCCCAGCATTTT. Translation gives CASRFSTDSNQPQHF.

Points on this clonotype: Just one base apart from a much larger clone, this may be a read error. The genes are TRBV12-3 or TRBV12-4 and TRBJ2-7; D perhaps matches TRBD1 (6 bases). This CDR3 contains 15 residues. The CDR3 nucleotides read TGTCCCAGCAGCGGACAGCCCGGACCTTGGTACGAGCAGTACTTC. It is translated as CPSSGQPGPWYEQYF.

The rearrangement joins TRBV3-1 to TRBJ2-3; 9 bases line up with TRBD2. Germline-derived CDR1 and CDR2 are LGHDT and YNNKEL (reference sequence). J lost 5 bases, V lost 0 bases, and 9 bases had no gene match. The CDR3 is 17 amino acids. CDR3 nucleotide sequence: TGTGCCAGCAGCCAAGATAGGGCGGGGGGGCCGGTAGATACGCAGTATTTT. It encodes CASSQDRAGGPVDTQYF.

As to this clonotype: This clone may be a read error of a much larger clone one base away. The chain uses TRBV30 and TRBJ2-5, with TRBD2 identical over 9 bases. This CDR3 is 15 amino acids long. CDR1 is GTSNPN, CDR2 SVGIG, per germline (reference sequence). In DNA form, the CDR3 reads TGTGCCTGGAGCCGACTAGCGGAAATCCAAGAGCCCCAGTACTTC. It is translated as CAWSRLAEIQEPQYF.

This rearrangement joins TRBV24-1 to TRBJ1-1, with D perhaps TRBD1 (6 bases). The V gene lost 7 bases and the J gene lost 1 base, with 15 bases spanning the gap. Per the germline V gene, CDR1 is KGHDR and CDR2 is SFDVKD. The CDR3 length is 15 residues. The CDR3 loop reads CATSRVDRKNTEAFF. CDR3 coding DNA: TGTGCCACCAGCAGGGTCGACAGGAAGAACACTGAAGCTTTCTTT.

On this clonotype itself: Mismatch with germline at one junction end may stem from a read error. V is TRBV20-1 and J is TRBJ2-7; TRBD2 agrees at 14 bases. CDR1 is DFQATT, CDR2 SNEGSKA, per germline (reference sequence). There are 15 residues in the CDR3. The CDR3 region is CSARGLAGESYERYF. The CDR3 nucleotides read TGCAGTGCTAGGGGACTAGCGGGAGAGTCCTACGAGCGGTACTTC.

Concerning this clonotype: Compared with germline, one end of the junction differs, possibly owing to a read error. The chain joins TRBV27 to TRBJ2-6; 10 nucleotides match TRBD2. Per germline, CDR1 MNHEY and CDR2 SMNVEV (reference sequence). The length of the CDR3 is 18 residues. DNA of the CDR3: TGTGCCAGCAGTTTATTGCCTAGCGGGAGCTCTGGGGCCAACGTCCTGGCTTTC. It specifies CASSLLPSGSSGANVLAF.

The chain recombines TRBV5-4 with TRBJ2-3; D is possibly TRBD1 (6 bases). The CDR3 contains 15 residues. From germline, CDR1 is SGHNT and CDR2 YYREEE (reference sequence). The V end lost 3 bases, the J end lost 6 bases, and 17 bases lay between the germline ends. CDR3 DNA sequence: TGTGCCAGCAGCTATCTGTCAGGGGATAGGGATACGCAGTATTTT. Residues: CASSYLSGDRDTQYF.

The chain uses TRBV30 and TRBJ2-7, with 8 bases identical to TRBD2. V lost 1 base, J lost 4 bases, and 9 bases stayed unmatched. Germline lookup yields CDR1 GTSNPN and CDR2 SVGIG (reference sequence). The CDR3 length is 15 residues. As DNA, the CDR3 is TGTGCCTGGAGTGATGGGAGCGGGAGCTTATACGAGCAGTACTTC. The encoded protein is CAWSDGSGSLYEQYF.

Of note for this clonotype: Given a much more abundant clone one base away, this may be a read error. V and J are TRBV7-8 and TRBJ2-3; 10 bases line up with TRBD2. Germline lookup yields CDR1 SGHVS and CDR2 FQNEAQ. The CDR3 is 15 residues long. The DNA for the CDR3 is TGTGCCAGCAGCTTACTAGCGGGGGACCCAGATACGCAGTGTTTT. It is translated as CASSLLAGDPDTQCF.

The chain recombines TRBV4-1 with TRBJ2-7, with D maybe TRBD2 (6 bases). Trimming stripped 0 bases from V and 3 bases from J, with 15 bases between. CDR1 is MGHRA and CDR2 is YSYEKL in the germline V gene. The CDR3 extends over 16 amino acids. Written as DNA, the CDR3 is TGCGCCAGCAGCCAAGATGCCGGGGGATACTACTACGAGCAGTACTTC. This codes for CASSQDAGGYYYEQYF.

This rearrangement joins TRBV19 to TRBJ2-7; 11 nucleotides agree with TRBD2. Trimming took 1 base from V and 0 from J; bases not matched to a gene: 5. Germline V gene sequence: CDR1 LNHDA, CDR2 SQIVND (reference sequence). This CDR3 contains 17 residues. CDR3 sequence (DNA): TGTGCCAGTAGTATAGCTCTAGCGGGGGGAACCTCCTACGAGCAGTACTTC. It encodes CASSIALAGGTSYEQYF.

The chain employs TRBV27 and TRBJ2-7; a weak D match, TRBD2 (7 bases). Germline V gene lookup returns CDR1 MNHEY and CDR2 SMNVEV (reference sequence). Trimming took 6 bases from V and 5 from J, leaving 17 bases between them. The CDR3 has 14 amino acids. CDR3 loop: CASRPGGGTNEQYF. CDR3 coding DNA: TGTGCCAGCAGGCCCGGCGGGGGCACAAACGAGCAGTACTTC.

This clonotype was seen many times. The rearrangement uses TRBV6-5 and TRBJ2-7; 7 bases are a match to TRBD1. The CDR3 consists of 12 residues. The germline V gene encodes CDR1 MNHEY and CDR2 SVGAGI. The J segment lost 5 bases and the V segment lost 6 bases, leaving 4 bases of the junction unmatched. CDR3 bases: TGTGCCAGCAGAACAGGGGAGAACGAGCAGTACTTC. Protein product: CASRTGENEQYF.

Comment on this clonotype: This may stem from a read error, because a much larger clone lies one nucleotide away. In this CDR3 the conserved last residue, phenylalanine or tryptophan, is missing, so a read error is likely. The V call is TRBV6-2 or TRBV6-3, the J call TRBJ2-3; possible D gene TRBD2, 6 bases. V dropped 8 bases and J dropped 1 base, with 13 bases sitting between them. The CDR3 covers 14 residues. Germline loops: CDR1 MNHEY, CDR2 SVGEGT. CDR3 nucleotides: TGTGCCAGCGGAGGACTAAGGCGCACAGATACGCAGTATTCT. This codes for CASGGLRRTDTQYS.

This clonotype was observed many times. An end of the junction does not agree with germline; a read error may underlie this. The chain joins TRBV6-2 or TRBV6-3 to TRBJ2-1, with D uncertain. CDR1 MNHEY and CDR2 SVGEGT come from the germline V gene. CDR3 length: 12 residues. CDR3 in DNA: TGTGCCAGCAGTTACCCCTCTAATGGGCAGTTCTTC. It is translated as CASSYPSNGQFF.

The chain is built from TRBV5-4 and TRBJ2-3, with D unresolved. The CDR3 covers 14 residues. The V end was cut by 5 bases, the J end by 3 bases, with 13 bases between. Germline V CDR1 and CDR2: SGHNT, YYREEE (reference sequence). As DNA, the CDR3 is TGTGCCAGCAGTCCAGATCTAGGTACAGATACGCAGTATTTT. This encodes CASSPDLGTDTQYF.